This T cell receptor (beta chain) was identified in a study of post-analysis software for immune sequencing data. General study results and limits: Included in a set of roughly five TRBV segments more frequent in patients than controls were TRBV5-6, TRBV5-1 and TRBV20-1. Batch-mates among the samples co-clustered strongly by F measure. There was significantly lower normalized Chao1 diversity in multiple sclerosis patients than in controls.

The authors incorporated unique molecular identifiers into the TCR beta cDNA libraries. T cells, about 0.95 to 11 million of them, yielded 500,000 to 600,000 cDNA molecules. TCRdb processed the PCR reads anew with MiXCR; each CDR3 protein has one entry. The sample lists hundreds of thousands of distinct CDR3 sequences, over 30% occurring once. The germline gives CDR1 MGHDK, CDR2 SYGVNS. The CDR3 is 11 residues long. V lost 8 bases, J lost 5 bases, and 9 bases lay in between. Concerning this clonotype itself: Antigen specificity is unknown.

What was sequenced was blood. V gene TRBV25-1 combines with J gene TRBJ1-2, with no clear D. This receptor was taken from a girl aged 2 to 10 with multiple sclerosis. Here the CDR3 DNA reads TGTGCCAGCGGGCCGGGGTATGGCTACACCTTC. This encodes CASGPGYGYTF.